This note documents a single T cell receptor (beta chain) sequence. Its antigen remains unknown. This entry is derived from a study of T cell repertoires in ileal Crohn's disease. Study-level findings and limits: Active smokers at surgery had more clonal expansions than non-smokers.

The CDR3 runs 16 residues. Germline loops: CDR1 LNHDA, CDR2 SQIVND (reference sequence). With 6 bases removed from V and 0 bases from J, the gap between germline ends came to 17 bases. Sequencing was performed with immunoSEQ multiplex PCR; in TCRdb, only in-frame clones are kept and a portion is missing. The table lists roughly 4,100 clones, about 70% of them singletons. J is TRBJ1-2 and V is TRBV19; no clear D gene. Sequencing was performed on ileal tissue. This sequence was found in an adult with Crohn's disease. The CDR3, as DNA: TGTGCCAGTAGAACTCCAGGATTCGCTTCTAACTATGGCTACACCTTC. It encodes CASRTPGFASNYGYTF.